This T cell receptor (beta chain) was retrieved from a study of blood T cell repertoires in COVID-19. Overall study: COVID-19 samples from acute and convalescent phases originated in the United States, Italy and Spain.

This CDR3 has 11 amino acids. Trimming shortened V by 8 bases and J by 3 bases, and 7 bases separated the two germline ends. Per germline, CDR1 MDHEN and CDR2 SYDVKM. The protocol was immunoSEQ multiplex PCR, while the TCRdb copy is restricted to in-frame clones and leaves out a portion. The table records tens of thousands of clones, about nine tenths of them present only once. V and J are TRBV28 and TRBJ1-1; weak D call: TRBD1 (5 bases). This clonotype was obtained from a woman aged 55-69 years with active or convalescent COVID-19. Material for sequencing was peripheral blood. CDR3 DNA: TGTGCCAGCCGGGGGGACACTGAAGCTTTCTTT. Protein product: CASRGDTEAFF.